This T cell receptor beta chain was sequenced for a study of blood T cell repertoires in COVID-19. Across the whole study: Samples representing acute and convalescent COVID-19 were sourced from the United States, Italy and Spain. The cDNA or gDNA used as material had been derived from T cells, B-cell-depleted T cells, or PBMCs.

The germline gives CDR1 SGHDT, CDR2 YYEEEE. The V end was cut by 4 bases, the J end by 1 base, with 8 bases between. The CDR3 is made up of 13 amino acids. In the original workflow: Amplification of reference gene primers was used by the study to estimate nucleated cell counts. The data were produced by immunoSEQ multiplex PCR, yet TCRdb's version contains in-frame clones alone and is incomplete. From that table come the V and J calls and clone size; the DNA was used to work out D and trimming. The sample includes more than 85,000 clones, 90% of them seen just once. The J gene is TRBJ1-1, the V gene TRBV5-6; D is uncertain. This sequence originates from a man in his fifties or sixties with acute or convalescent COVID-19. The sample taken for sequencing was peripheral blood. The CDR3 DNA sequence: TGTGCCAGCAGCATACCGAGGAACACTGAAGCTTTCTTT. It yields the protein CASSIPRNTEAFF.